These 22 T cell receptor beta chains share one sample of origin, sequenced in a study of beta chain features in type 1 diabetes. Study results and limitations: Type 1 diabetes patients had moderately but significantly shorter TCRB CDR3s in all four CD4+ subsets.

Antigens for these TCRs are unknown. The study reverse transcribed the entire isolated RNA, so it sequenced expressed TCRB transcripts. The assay was immunoSEQ multiplex PCR, and TCRdb's table has in-frame clones only and misses some. Of over 600,000 clones listed, around an eighth are singletons. The sequencing sample was made of naive CD4+ T cells from blood. The receptors here all came from a man aged 25 to 40 with type 1 diabetes.

This clone was recorded a few times. The genes are TRBV30 and TRBJ1-4, with TRBD1 as a possible D gene (6 bases). V was clipped by 2 bases and J by 8 bases, with 15 bases between them. CDR1 GTSNPN and CDR2 SVGIG come from the germline V gene (reference sequence). The CDR3 extends over 14 amino acids. CDR3: CAWSQGGAGEKLFF. The CDR3 DNA sequence: TGTGCCTGGAGTCAAGGGGGGGCCGGCGAAAAACTGTTTTTT.

The genes are TRBV18 and TRBJ2-7; D may be TRBD2 (5 bases). Germline V gene lookup returns CDR1 KGHSH and CDR2 LQKENI. Between the trimmed V and J ends, which lost 3 bases and 6 bases, there was a span of 12 bases. This CDR3 contains 13 residues. The CDR3 here is CASSPTTIPEQYF. CDR3 sequence (DNA): TGTGCCAGCTCACCCACGACTATACCCGAGCAGTACTTC.

The genes are TRBV28 and TRBJ2-3; unclear D gene. The CDR3 is 13 amino acids. CDR1 MDHEN and CDR2 SYDVKM come from the germline V gene. The V gene lost 10 bases and the J gene lost 5 bases, with 16 bases spanning the gap. CDR3: CATLRAERDTQYF. The CDR3 DNA sequence: TGTGCCACCCTAAGAGCTGAACGAGATACGCAGTATTTT.

A few counts support this clone. The genes are TRBV5-4 and TRBJ1-2; 8 bases agree with TRBD1. The CDR3 consists of 13 residues. J gave up 8 bases and V 5 bases, and 8 bases lay outside the gene matches. Per germline, CDR1 SGHNT and CDR2 YYREEE (reference sequence). In nucleotides, the CDR3 is TGTGCCAGCAGTACGGACAGGGACTGGGGCTACACCTTC. It codes for CASSTDRDWGYTF.

In this sample, this clone turned up a few times. This chain joins TRBV9 and TRBJ2-2, with D possibly being TRBD2 (5 bases). Germline lookup yields CDR1 SGDLS and CDR2 YYNGEE. The V end lost 0 bases, the J end lost 7 bases, and 10 bases lay between the germline ends. CDR3 length equals 14 residues. In nucleotides, the CDR3 is TGTGCCAGCAGCGTAGCTGACGGGATCGGGGAGCTGTTTTTT. Its translation is CASSVADGIGELFF.

The chain couples TRBV6-7 to TRBJ2-7, with a weak D call TRBD2 (5 bases). TRBV6-7 is sorted into the ORF group, with uncertain function. The CDR3 has 14 amino acids. Trimming shortened V by 0 bases and J by 11 bases, and 17 bases separated the two germline ends. The CDR3 DNA is TGTGCCAGCAGTTACTCGAAACGGCCGTTGAGGGAGTACTTC. Translation gives CASSYSKRPLREYF.

This clone appeared a few times. This sequence joins TRBV5-4 and TRBJ1-3; possibly TRBD1 for D (6 bases). CDR1 and CDR2 (germline): SGHNT, YYREEE (reference sequence). This CDR3 region has 16 residues. Trimming pared 0 bases from V and 0 bases from J, leaving 10 bases between. The CDR3 sequence: CASSLGTGRSGNTIYF. CDR3 in DNA: TGTGCCAGCAGCTTGGGCACAGGGCGCTCTGGAAACACCATATATTTT.

This clone turned up a few times. This chain's CDR3 is CASSVAPGSTDTQYF. CDR3 sequence (DNA): TGTGCCAGCAGCGTAGCACCGGGTAGCACAGATACGCAGTATTTT. The chain joins TRBV9 to TRBJ2-3; no clear D. The CDR3 has 15 amino acids. Germline V gives CDR1 SGDLS, CDR2 YYNGEE. The V gene lost 0 bases and the J gene lost 0 bases, with 8 bases spanning the gap.

The J gene is TRBJ2-5, the V gene TRBV11-3; tentative D call: TRBD2 (6 bases). V dropped 6 bases and J dropped 1 base, with 9 bases sitting between them. CDR3 length equals 13 residues. Germline V gene sequence: CDR1 SGHNT, CDR2 YENEEA. The CDR3 DNA reads TGTGCCAGCAGGAGGACTACCCAAGAGACCCAGTACTTC. Translating gives CASRRTTQETQYF. Full variable domain (rest looked up from reference TRBV11-3 and TRBJ2-5): EAGVVQSPRYKIIEKKQPVAFWCNPISGHNTLYWYLQNLGQGPELLIRYENEEAVDDSQLPKDRFSAERLKGVDSTLKIQPAELGDSAVYLCASRRTTQETQYFGPGTRLLVL.

This clone was detected a few times. The rearrangement uses TRBV7-9 and TRBJ2-1, with TRBD2 matching over 15 bases. Germline-derived CDR1 and CDR2 are SEHNR and FQNEAQ (reference sequence). This CDR3 is built from 19 residues. Trimming took 6 bases from V and 4 from J; bases not matched to a gene: 13. CDR3 sequence: CASSPAWTSGGAGYNEQFF. Written as DNA, the CDR3 is TGTGCCAGCAGTCCAGCGTGGACTAGCGGGGGGGCCGGATACAATGAGCAGTTCTTC. Complete variable domain (other parts from reference TRBV7-9 and TRBJ2-1): DTGVSQNPRHKITKRGQNVTFRCDPISEHNRLYWYRQTLGQGPEFLTYFQNEAQLEKSRLLSDRFSAERPKGSFSTLEIQRTEQGDSAMYLCASSPAWTSGGAGYNEQFFGPGTRLTVL.

This clone has just a few counts. The rearrangement joins TRBV7-2 to TRBJ2-6; perhaps D is TRBD1 or TRBD2 (6 bases each). CDR1 and CDR2 (germline): SGHTA, FQGNSA. V was cut by 7 bases and J by 4 bases, with 20 bases left in between. CDR3 length equals 17 residues. CDR3 protein: CASNKRRAGAGANVLTF. The CDR3 nucleotides are TGTGCCAGCAACAAGAGGAGGGCAGGGGCCGGGGCCAACGTCCTGACTTTC.

The chain carries TRBV4-3 and TRBJ1-2; weak D call: TRBD1 (6 bases). The CDR3 runs to 15 residues. Germline V gene lookup returns CDR1 LGHNA and CDR2 YSLEER. Trimming took 0 bases from V and 8 from J, leaving 16 bases between them. The CDR3 is CASSQDAGRGGGYTF. The CDR3 DNA follows: TGCGCCAGCAGCCAAGATGCGGGCAGGGGAGGAGGCTACACCTTC.

This clone appeared a few times. The rearrangement joins TRBV28 to TRBJ2-7; possible D gene TRBD2, 6 bases. The germline V and J ends were trimmed by 6 bases and 0 bases, with 15 bases remaining between them. This CDR3 region has 15 residues. Germline assignment: CDR1 MDHEN and CDR2 SYDVKM. This chain's CDR3 is CASRVGTESSYEQYF. CDR3 in DNA: TGTGCCAGCAGAGTAGGGACTGAGAGCTCCTACGAGCAGTACTTC. The variable domain in full, with the rest retrieved from reference TRBV28 and TRBJ2-7, is DVKVTQSSRYLVKRTGEKVFLECVQDMDHENMFWYRQDPGLGLRLIYFSYDVKMKEKGDIPEGYSVSREKKERFSLILESASTNQTSMYLCASRVGTESSYEQYFGPGTRLTVT.

This clone has more than one count but fewer than ten. The chain combines TRBV7-2 with TRBJ1-3, with unresolved D. CDR3 length: 17 residues. V dropped 0 bases and J dropped 0 bases, with 12 bases sitting between them. Germline CDR1 reads SGHTA; CDR2 reads FQGNSA. CDR3: CASSLAGSGYSGNTIYF. CDR3 in DNA: TGTGCCAGCAGCTTAGCCGGTTCGGGGTACTCTGGAAACACCATATATTTT.

The gene calls are TRBV9 and TRBJ2-1; 11 bases agree with TRBD2. From germline, CDR1 is SGDLS and CDR2 YYNGEE. CDR3 length equals 18 residues. Trimming cost V 0 bases and J 7 bases; bases outside gene matches: 12. The CDR3 nucleotides are TGTGCCAGCAGCGTAGGAAGGGGCTCGGGACTAGCGGAAAATGAGCAGTTCTTC. Its protein is CASSVGRGSGLAENEQFF.

V is TRBV6-5 and J is TRBJ2-3; either TRBD1 or TRBD2 may fit D (5 bases each). The CDR3 has 12 residues. Germline CDR1 reads MNHEY; CDR2 reads SVGAGI. Trimming removed 5 bases at V and 10 bases at J, with 13 bases between. The CDR3 region is CASSRTQGPQYF. CDR3 sequence (DNA): TGTGCCAGCAGTAGGACTCAGGGACCGCAGTATTTT.

This clone was picked up a small number of times. The chain uses TRBV9 and TRBJ1-1; D not resolved. The CDR3 consists of 15 residues. The V gene lost 0 bases and the J gene lost 1 base, with 10 bases spanning the gap. Germline CDR1 and CDR2: SGDLS and YYNGEE. CDR3 bases: TGTGCCAGCAGCGTAGCTGGGGAGACGAACACTGAAGCTTTCTTT. As protein: CASSVAGETNTEAFF.

This clone was seen a few times. This rearrangement joins TRBV28 to TRBJ2-6; tentatively, D is TRBD1 (5 bases). V lost 5 bases, J lost 4 bases, and 12 bases lay in between. The CDR3 runs 15 residues. Per the germline V gene, CDR1 is MDHEN and CDR2 is SYDVKM. CDR3 bases: TGTGCCAGCAGTCAGACAGCGACGGGGGCCAACGTCCTGACTTTC. It is translated as CASSQTATGANVLTF.

The sample holds a few counts of this clone. The chain combines TRBV19 with TRBJ1-1; 9 bases agree with TRBD1. V lost 7 bases and J lost 0; bases outside the gene matches: 12. CDR1 and CDR2 from the germline V gene are LNHDA and SQIVND (reference sequence). This CDR3 contains 17 residues. The CDR3 is CASTYARGTGMNTEAFF. CDR3 sequence (DNA): TGTGCCAGTACTTACGCAAGAGGGACAGGGATGAACACTGAAGCTTTCTTT.

The chain uses TRBV13 and TRBJ2-1; 9 nucleotides match TRBD2. Germline V CDR1 and CDR2: PRHDT, FYEKMQ (reference sequence). J gave up 8 bases and V 3 bases, and 11 bases lay outside the gene matches. CDR3 length equals 16 residues. The DNA of the CDR3 is TGTGCCAGCAGCTTGTCCGGGACTAGCCTAACCTATGAGCAGTTCTTC. It translates to CASSLSGTSLTYEQFF.

The CDR3 loop is CASSQRWGSSYEQYF. The CDR3 region has the DNA TGCGCCAGCAGCCAGAGGTGGGGGAGCTCCTACGAGCAGTACTTC. The rearrangement joins TRBV4-3 to TRBJ2-7; the D gene could be TRBD1 or TRBD2 (5 bases each). The CDR3 extends over 15 amino acids. The V and J ends lost 3 bases and 0 bases respectively, with 12 bases between them. Germline V gene sequence: CDR1 LGHNA, CDR2 YSLEER.

The chain recombines TRBV7-9 with TRBJ1-2; unclear D gene. From germline, CDR1 is SEHNR and CDR2 FQNEAQ (reference sequence). Trimming left V 3 bases short and J 5 bases short, with 13 bases between. This CDR3 has 14 amino acids. CDR3: CASSFPQAVYGYTF. Written as DNA, the CDR3 is TGTGCCAGCAGCTTCCCCCAGGCGGTATATGGCTACACCTTC.